This is a list of T cell receptor beta chains from one sample in a study of blood T cell repertoires in COVID-19. Sequencing used immunoSEQ multiplex PCR; TCRdb keeps in-frame clones, though not all of them. The sample has 200,000 to 250,000 clones; 82% are singletons. Source material: peripheral blood. Receptor source: an elderly woman with active or convalescent COVID-19. Each CDR3 is given without its conserved first and last residue. The order of the fields is J gene, V gene, CDR3 protein.

>TRBJ1-1|TRBV5-1
ASSHTSGSNTEAF
>TRBJ1-1|TRBV28
ASSTTGGASEAF
>TRBJ2-7|TRBV2
ASRLRQVAGYEQY
>TRBJ1-2|TRBV11-2
ASSARTGGNGYT
>TRBJ2-1|TRBV5-1
ASSLGQGNEQF
>TRBJ2-6|TRBV10-3
AISPSGGANVLT
>TRBJ2-5|TRBV7-9
ASSYKETQY
>TRBJ1-5|TRBV28
ASSTPGGLRASQPQH
>TRBJ2-7|TRBV5-4
ASSPRSGDGEQY
>TRBJ2-1|TRBV5-1
ASSLGQREYNEQF
>TRBJ1-1|TRBV5-1
ASSLADYSRGVTEAF
>TRBJ2-5|TRBV6-6
ASSYSQGFQETQY
>TRBJ2-1|TRBV6-1
ASSEPRGDEQF
>TRBJ1-1|TRBV20-1
SASHHRGADTEAF
>TRBJ1-2|TRBV4-1
ASSQDSGQGAYVYGYT
>TRBJ1-1|TRBV30
AWGTSGAF
>TRBJ1-2|TRBV28
ASSASGTGFGYT
>TRBJ2-3|TRBV7-2
ASSSFSGGADTQY
>TRBJ2-7|TRBV3-1/TRBV3-2
ASSQDAAGRVYEQY
>TRBJ2-2|TRBV10-3
AIRQGTGELF
>TRBJ2-1|TRBV19
ASGLSGRAADEQF
>TRBJ1-6|TRBV10-3
AISEGAYNSPLH
>TRBJ1-4|TRBV27
ASSLAWAGRNEKLF
>TRBJ2-3|TRBV9
ASSVGHGGPTDTQY
>TRBJ2-3|TRBV5-1
ASSLSGGNGDTQY
>TRBJ2-7|TRBV10-3
AISARIYEQY
>TRBJ1-1|TRBV3-1/TRBV3-2
ASSSNRGGTEAF
>TRBJ1-2|TRBV19
ASSPPQTVYGYT
>TRBJ1-6|TRBV5-4
ASSVTMGPDNNSPLH
>TRBJ2-3|TRBV18
ASSPPRLGGEDTQY
>TRBJ2-2|TRBV3-1/TRBV3-2
ASSQGTGGFGELF
>TRBJ1-2|TRBV6-6
ASSLQEDYGYT
>TRBJ2-3|TRBV6-2/TRBV6-3
ASSRGLSMQY
>TRBJ2-1|TRBV29-1
SLAGLAGGGSYNEQF
>TRBJ2-7|TRBV9
ASSLTGTVYEQY
>TRBJ2-7|TRBV25-1
ASRETGGSYEQY